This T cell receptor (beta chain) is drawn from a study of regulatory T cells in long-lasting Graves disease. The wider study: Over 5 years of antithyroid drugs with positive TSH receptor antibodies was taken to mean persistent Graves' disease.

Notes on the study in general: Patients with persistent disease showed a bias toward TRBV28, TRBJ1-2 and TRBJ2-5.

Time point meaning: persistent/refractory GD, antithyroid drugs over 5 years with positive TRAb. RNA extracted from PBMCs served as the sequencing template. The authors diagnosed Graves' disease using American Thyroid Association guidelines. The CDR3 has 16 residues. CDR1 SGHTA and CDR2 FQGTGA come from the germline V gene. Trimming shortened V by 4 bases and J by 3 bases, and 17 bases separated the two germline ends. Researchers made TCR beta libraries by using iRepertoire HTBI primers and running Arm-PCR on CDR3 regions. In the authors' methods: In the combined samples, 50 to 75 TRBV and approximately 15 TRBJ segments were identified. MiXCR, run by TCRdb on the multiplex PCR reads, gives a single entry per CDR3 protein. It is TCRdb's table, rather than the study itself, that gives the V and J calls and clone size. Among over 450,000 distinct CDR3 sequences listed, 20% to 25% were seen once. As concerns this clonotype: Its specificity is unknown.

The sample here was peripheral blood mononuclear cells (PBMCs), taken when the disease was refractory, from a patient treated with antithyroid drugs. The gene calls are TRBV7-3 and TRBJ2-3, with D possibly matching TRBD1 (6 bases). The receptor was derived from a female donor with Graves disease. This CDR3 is CASSSHSRGSTDTQYF. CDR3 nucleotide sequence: TGTGCCAGCAGCTCCCACAGTAGGGGGTCGACAGATACGCAGTATTTT.